This TCR beta chain derives from a study of blood T cell repertoires in COVID-19. Overall study: Samples representing acute and convalescent COVID-19 were sourced from the United States, Italy and Spain.

All recovered Cohort 3 donors got two negative PCRs, got clearance, or saw symptom resolution. The length of the CDR3 is 14 residues. From germline, CDR1 is SGDLS and CDR2 YYNGEE. J lost 8 bases, V lost 6 bases, and 10 bases had no gene match. The repertoire was sequenced with immunoSEQ multiplex PCR; TCRdb's copy has only in-frame clones and lacks some. The data show over 120,000 clones, roughly 78% seen once. This sequence originates from a woman between 50 and 59 years old who had recovered from COVID-19. V gene TRBV9 combines with J gene TRBJ1-2; TRBD1 aligns across 10 bases. The sequenced sample consisted of PBMCs or T cells enriched from blood (not recorded which). DNA for the CDR3: TGTGCCAGCACCGCATCGGGACAGGGGAAAGGCTACACCTTC. Its translation: CASTASGQGKGYTF.